Listed below are T cell receptor beta chains from one sample, sequenced in a study of blood T cell repertoires in COVID-19. Method: immunoSEQ multiplex PCR; TCRdb's copy keeps in-frame clones and lacks some. The data hold 150,000 to 200,000 clones, with approximately 89% observed a single time. Sequencing was done on a sample of peripheral blood. These receptors came from a man between 65 and 85 years old with acute or convalescent COVID-19. Both conserved end residues are part of each CDR3. D genes are given only for firm matches. A row's size may be missing; if present it is once, few, many or a size class.

>NA|TRBV28|TRBJ1-2|NA
CASRPGAADHYTF
TGTGCCAGCAGGCCGGGAGCGGCAGACCACTACACCTTC
>NA|TRBV30|TRBJ1-2|NA
CAWSARGGSYGYTF
TGTGCCTGGAGTGCCCGGGGAGGCAGCTATGGCTACACCTTC
>NA|TRBV7-2|TRBJ1-2|NA
CASSSGFAYGYTF
TGTGCCAGCAGTTCCGGGTTCGCTTATGGCTACACCTTC
>once|TRBV5-1|TRBJ1-2|NA
CASRGAGSPTTDSNYGYTF
TGCGCCAGCAGGGGCGCCGGGAGCCCAACAACAGATTCTAACTATGGCTACACCTTC
>NA|TRBV21-1|TRBJ1-6|NA
CASSRGRLLYSPLHF
TGTGCCAGCAGCCGAGGGAGGCTATTGTATTCACCCCTCCACTTT
>NA|TRBV5-4|TRBJ2-6|TRBD2
CASRPGTSGHSGANVLTF
TGTGCCAGCAGACCCGGGACTAGCGGACACTCTGGGGCCAACGTCCTGACTTTC
>NA|TRBV24-1|TRBJ2-2|NA
CATSKNTGELFF
TGTGCCACCAGCAAGAACACCGGGGAGCTGTTTTTT
>NA|TRBV5-4|TRBJ2-3|NA
CATQGLNTDTQYF
TGTGCCACCCAGGGGCTCAACACAGATACGCAGTATTTT
>once|TRBV28|TRBJ1-3|NA
CASGRNTIYF
TGTGCCAGCGGGAGGAACACCATATATTTT
>once|TRBV30|TRBJ1-1|NA
CAWTRQVNTEAFF
TGTGCCTGGACTAGACAGGTCAACACTGAAGCTTTCTTT
>NA|TRBV7-2|TRBJ2-3|NA
CASSPRRVQVPPRHTQYF
TGTGCCAGCAGCCCAAGACGCGTCCAGGTACCCCCACGACATACGCAGTATTTT
>NA|TRBV6-5|TRBJ2-5|NA
CASSKRETQYF
TGTGCCAGCAGTAAACGGGAGACCCAGTACTTC
>NA|TRBV5-1|TRBJ2-1|TRBD2
CASSPAGTSGGLYNEQFF
TGCGCCAGCAGCCCCGCGGGGACTAGCGGGGGCCTTTACAATGAGCAGTTCTTC
>NA|TRBV15|TRBJ2-5|NA
CATSSAPGETQYF
TGTGCCACCAGCTCTGCTCCGGGGGAGACCCAGTACTTC
>NA|TRBV6-5|TRBJ1-1|NA
CASTVSWDTEAFF
TGTGCCTCCACAGTATCTTGGGACACTGAAGCTTTCTTT
>NA|TRBV6-6|TRBJ1-2|NA
CASSPGHLYGYTF
TGTGCCAGCAGTCCGGGACACCTGTACGGCTACACCTTC
>NA|TRBV5-1|TRBJ2-5|TRBD2
CASSLMARLAGGQETQYF
TGCGCCAGCAGCTTGATGGCGAGACTAGCGGGGGGGCAAGAGACCCAGTACTTC
>NA|TRBV3-1/TRBV3-2|TRBJ1-5|TRBD1
CASSPQDTGGGYSNQPQHF
TGTGCCAGCAGCCCGCAGGACACAGGGGGCGGTTATAGCAATCAGCCCCAGCATTTT
>NA|TRBV3-1/TRBV3-2|TRBJ1-2|TRBD1
CASSLTGGYGYTF
TGTGCCAGCAGCCTGACAGGGGGCTATGGCTACACCTTC
>NA|TRBV4-3|TRBJ2-7|NA
CASSPEGSSGIAGYEQYF
TGCGCCAGCAGCCCAGAGGGAAGTTCAGGGATAGCCGGCTACGAGCAGTACTTC
>once|TRBV4-1|TRBJ1-1|NA
CASSSARNTEAFF
TGCGCCAGCAGCTCCGCGCGGAACACTGAAGCTTTCTTT
>NA|TRBV5-4|TRBJ1-2|TRBD1
CASSSRTGRSYTF
TGTGCCAGCAGCTCGCGGACAGGGAGAAGCTACACCTTC
>few|TRBV10-1|TRBJ1-5|NA
CASTLHRASLFSQPQHF
TGCGCCAGCACCTTGCACAGGGCTTCCCTATTTTCTCAGCCCCAGCATTTT
>NA|TRBV6-1|TRBJ1-2|NA
CASSEAVGVDYGYTF
TGTGCCAGCAGCGAAGCTGTCGGGGTTGACTATGGCTACACCTTC
>once|TRBV2|TRBJ1-2|TRBD1
CASSEPFRTGAFYGYTF
TGTGCCAGCAGTGAACCCTTCAGGACAGGGGCTTTTTATGGCTACACCTTC
>NA|TRBV4-2|TRBJ2-3|NA
CASSQVGVTDTQYF
TGTGCCAGCAGCCAAGTAGGGGTCACAGATACGCAGTATTTT
>NA|TRBV12-3/TRBV12-4|TRBJ1-2|NA
CASRPTGLSGYTF
TGTGCCAGCAGACCCACAGGGCTAAGCGGCTACACCTTC
>few|TRBV19|TRBJ1-4|NA
CASSMAVSNEKLFF
TGTGCCAGTAGTATGGCAGTGTCGAATGAAAAACTGTTTTTT
>NA|TRBV4-2|TRBJ2-1|NA
CASSQVTENEQFF
TGTGCCAGCAGCCAAGTTACAGAAAATGAGCAGTTCTTC
>NA|TRBV4-1|TRBJ2-7|NA
CASSQVLRGDEQYF
TGCGCCAGCAGCCAGGTGCTTCGGGGAGACGAGCAGTACTTC
>NA|TRBV9|TRBJ2-3|TRBD2
CASSPRSGGRLDTQYF
TGTGCCAGCAGCCCGAGGAGCGGGGGAAGGCTAGATACGCAGTATTTT
>once|TRBV28|TRBJ2-3|TRBD2
CASSFPPSGRGADTQYF
TGTGCCAGCAGTTTCCCCCCTAGCGGGAGGGGTGCAGATACGCAGTATTTT
>NA|TRBV6-5|TRBJ2-7|TRBD1
CASSPGQGYSYEQYF
TGTGCCAGCAGTCCGGGACAGGGGTACTCCTACGAGCAGTACTTC
>NA|TRBV5-1|TRBJ2-3|NA
CASSNTGSPAGDTQYF
TGCGCCAGCTCAAATACCGGGTCCCCCGCGGGAGATACGCAGTATTTT
>once|TRBV27|TRBJ2-1|NA
CASSLSGWALEQFF
TGTGCCAGCAGTTTGAGCGGGTGGGCTCTTGAGCAGTTCTTC
>NA|TRBV5-5|TRBJ2-1|TRBD2
CASSYGTSGNSYNEQFF
TGTGCCAGCAGCTACGGGACTAGCGGGAACTCCTACAATGAGCAGTTCTTC
>NA|TRBV21-1|TRBJ2-1|NA
CALVGDRSTSGRNEQFF
TGTGCCCTGGTGGGGGACCGCTCGACTAGCGGGAGAAATGAGCAGTTCTTC
>NA|TRBV6-5|TRBJ2-7|TRBD1
CASSSISDRGEQYF
TGTGCCAGCAGTTCCATCTCGGACAGGGGGGAGCAGTACTTC
>NA|TRBV10-3|TRBJ2-1|NA
CAISAPWGGLNEQFF
TGTGCCATCAGTGCCCCGTGGGGGGGGCTAAATGAGCAGTTCTTC
>NA|TRBV18|TRBJ2-7|TRBD2
CASSPLRREGYEQYF
TGTGCCAGCTCACCACTTCGCAGGGAGGGTTACGAGCAGTACTTC
>few|TRBV7-3|TRBJ1-2|NA
CASSLNGGGYTF
TGTGCCAGCAGCTTAAACGGGGGTGGCTACACCTTC
>NA|TRBV29-1|TRBJ2-7|TRBD1
CSAEAGGAINEQYF
TGCAGCGCCGAAGCAGGGGGCGCTATCAACGAGCAGTACTTC
>NA|TRBV19|TRBJ1-4|TRBD1
CATRLDRANEKLFF
TGTGCCACCCGGTTGGACAGGGCTAATGAAAAACTGTTTTTT
>NA|TRBV19|TRBJ1-2|NA
CASSIFLPGHPKGLGGYTF
TGTGCCAGTAGTATCTTCTTACCGGGACATCCAAAGGGGCTAGGTGGCTACACCTTC
>NA|TRBV18|TRBJ1-1|NA
CASSQMNTEAFF
TGTGCCAGCTCTCAGATGAACACTGAAGCTTTCTTT
>NA|TRBV5-6|TRBJ2-3|TRBD1
CASSRRTGSTDTQYF
TGTGCCAGCAGCAGACGGACAGGGAGCACAGATACGCAGTATTTT
>NA|TRBV18|TRBJ1-5|NA
CASSPSGDYQPQHF
TGTGCCAGCTCACCATCCGGGGACTATCAGCCCCAGCATTTT
>few|TRBV28|TRBJ1-5|NA
CASSLGRRDQPQHF
TGTGCCAGCAGTTTAGGCCGGCGGGATCAGCCCCAGCATTTT
>NA|TRBV7-2|TRBJ2-3|NA
CASSLRQAYTDTQYF
TGTGCCAGCAGCTTACGCCAGGCGTACACAGATACGCAGTATTTT
>NA|TRBV12-3/TRBV12-4|TRBJ1-6|TRBD1
CASRTGDSSPLHF
TGTGCCAGCCGGACAGGGGATAGTTCACCCCTCCACTTT
>NA|TRBV4-1|TRBJ2-5|NA
CASSQEGRVGQTQYF
TGCGCCAGCAGCCAAGAGGGCAGGGTGGGTCAGACCCAGTACTTC
>NA|TRBV28|TRBJ1-3|NA
CASSLGGIGNTIYF
TGTGCCAGCAGTTTAGGTGGCATTGGAAACACCATATATTTT
>NA|TRBV18|TRBJ1-6|NA
CASNHMQAGDSPLHF
TGTGCCAGCAACCACATGCAGGCCGGGGATTCACCCCTCCACTTT
>NA|TRBV5-1|TRBJ2-7|TRBD1
CASSSGQDTYEQYF
TGCGCCAGCAGCTCGGGACAGGATACCTACGAGCAGTACTTC
>NA|TRBV6-1|TRBJ1-5|NA
CASSEAPRGGNQPQHF
TGTGCCAGCAGTGAAGCCCCCCGGGGAGGCAATCAGCCCCAGCATTTT
>NA|TRBV28|TRBJ1-6|NA
CASSSIGGAGYNSPLHF
TGTGCCAGCAGTTCAATTGGGGGCGCCGGATATAATTCACCCCTCCACTTT
>NA|TRBV6-2/TRBV6-3|TRBJ1-5|TRBD1
CASSLTGGNQPQHF
TGTGCCAGCAGTTTGACAGGGGGCAATCAGCCCCAGCATTTT
>NA|TRBV4-1|TRBJ2-1|TRBD2
CASSQIGRFKREGNEQFF
TGCGCCAGCAGCCAAATTGGGCGGTTCAAGCGGGAGGGCAATGAGCAGTTCTTC
>NA|TRBV6-1|TRBJ2-1|TRBD2
CASSVQPRGGGNEQFF
TGTGCCAGCAGTGTTCAACCTCGCGGGGGGGGGAATGAGCAGTTCTTC